These T cell receptor beta chains were read from a single sample in a study of blood T cell repertoires in COVID-19. Measured with immunoSEQ multiplex PCR; TCRdb has only the in-frame clones, and not every one. The sample consists of roughly 570,000 clones, roughly nine tenths of them appearing once. The sequencing sample was made of peripheral blood. Receptor source: a woman in her forties or fifties with COVID-19, enrolled during active disease. Each CDR3 is given with its conserved first and last residue. A D gene is named only where the DNA matches it firmly. Not all rows give a size; the values are once, few, many and, for expanded clones, a class.

CDR3nt: TGCAGTGCTAGTCTAGAACTAGGCCACAATGAGCAGTTCTTC
CDR3aa: CSASLELGHNEQFF
abundance: .
v_gene: TRBV20-1
d_gene: .
j_gene: TRBJ2-1

CDR3nt: TGTGCCAGCAGTCGCACGACAGGGAACAATCAGCCCCAGCATTTT
CDR3aa: CASSRTTGNNQPQHF
abundance: .
v_gene: TRBV6-5
d_gene: TRBD1
j_gene: TRBJ1-5

CDR3nt: TGTGCCAGCAGTTTAACCCAGGAGACCCAGTACTTC
CDR3aa: CASSLTQETQYF
abundance: .
v_gene: TRBV12-3/TRBV12-4
d_gene: .
j_gene: TRBJ2-5

CDR3nt: TGCAGTGCTGAAAGGCAGCGTGGCTACACCTTC
CDR3aa: CSAERQRGYTF
abundance: once
v_gene: TRBV20-1
d_gene: .
j_gene: TRBJ1-2

CDR3nt: TGTGCCAGCAGCTCAGGAACGGGGCCCCTCCACTTT
CDR3aa: CASSSGTGPLHF
abundance: .
v_gene: TRBV7-9
d_gene: .
j_gene: TRBJ1-6

CDR3nt: TGTGCCAGCACTGTTGCTGGGAGTTATAATTCACCCCTCCACTTT
CDR3aa: CASTVAGSYNSPLHF
abundance: .
v_gene: TRBV6-5
d_gene: .
j_gene: TRBJ1-6

CDR3nt: TGTGCCAGCAGCCAAGCCAACAGGGGAGCTGAAGCTTTCTTT
CDR3aa: CASSQANRGAEAFF
abundance: .
v_gene: TRBV3-1/TRBV3-2
d_gene: TRBD1
j_gene: TRBJ1-1

CDR3nt: TGTGCCTGGTGGAGGGGTGAAAAACTGTTTTTT
CDR3aa: CAWWRGEKLFF
abundance: .
v_gene: TRBV30
d_gene: .
j_gene: TRBJ1-4

CDR3nt: TGTGCCAGCAGCTACCGCGGGGAGGCAACTAATGAAAAACTGTTTTTT
CDR3aa: CASSYRGEATNEKLFF
abundance: .
v_gene: TRBV7-2
d_gene: .
j_gene: TRBJ1-4

CDR3nt: TGTGCCAGCGGAGGGGGCTACTCTGGAAACACCATATATTTT
CDR3aa: CASGGGYSGNTIYF
abundance: .
v_gene: TRBV14
d_gene: TRBD1
j_gene: TRBJ1-3

CDR3nt: TGTGCCTGGAGGAAGACAGGGGCTGGAAACACCATATATTTT
CDR3aa: CAWRKTGAGNTIYF
abundance: .
v_gene: TRBV30
d_gene: TRBD1
j_gene: TRBJ1-3

CDR3nt: TGTGCCAGCAGCCCCTCCCTCTCGGCACCCCTCCACTTT
CDR3aa: CASSPSLSAPLHF
abundance: .
v_gene: TRBV12-3/TRBV12-4
d_gene: .
j_gene: TRBJ1-6

CDR3nt: TGTGCCATCCGAGCTAGCGGGGGGGCCGGGCAAGAGACCCAGTACTTC
CDR3aa: CAIRASGGAGQETQYF
abundance: .
v_gene: TRBV10-3
d_gene: TRBD2
j_gene: TRBJ2-5

CDR3nt: TGTGCTAGTGTCCTTGAGGGGGCAAGCAATCAGCCCCAGCATTTT
CDR3aa: CASVLEGASNQPQHF
abundance: .
v_gene: TRBV12-5
d_gene: TRBD1
j_gene: TRBJ1-5

CDR3nt: TGTGCCAGCAGTAAGCCGGGACAGGCGATGAACACTGAAGCTTTCTTT
CDR3aa: CASSKPGQAMNTEAFF
abundance: few
v_gene: TRBV6-2/TRBV6-3
d_gene: TRBD1
j_gene: TRBJ1-1

CDR3nt: TGTGCCAGCAGTCCACCGGGACAGGGCTCCTACGAGCAGTACTTC
CDR3aa: CASSPPGQGSYEQYF
abundance: .
v_gene: TRBV27
d_gene: TRBD1
j_gene: TRBJ2-7

CDR3nt: TGTGCCAGCACTCCAAGCGGGGGGGTTATAGATACGCAGTATTTT
CDR3aa: CASTPSGGVIDTQYF
abundance: .
v_gene: TRBV7-3
d_gene: TRBD2
j_gene: TRBJ2-3

CDR3nt: TGTGCCACCAGTGCGACCGGGACAGATGGCTACACCTTC
CDR3aa: CATSATGTDGYTF
abundance: .
v_gene: TRBV24-1
d_gene: TRBD1
j_gene: TRBJ1-2

CDR3nt: TGTGCCAGCAGCCAAGTCAGAAACGAGCAGTACTTC
CDR3aa: CASSQVRNEQYF
abundance: .
v_gene: TRBV3-1/TRBV3-2
d_gene: .
j_gene: TRBJ2-7

CDR3nt: TGTGCCAGCAGCGCCCTTAGTCGGGACACACCCTATGGCTACACCTTC
CDR3aa: CASSALSRDTPYGYTF
abundance: few
v_gene: TRBV9
d_gene: .
j_gene: TRBJ1-2

CDR3nt: TGTGCCAGCAGCGTAGGTCGTGGGGAGGGGATGAAGTACTTC
CDR3aa: CASSVGRGEGMKYF
abundance: .
v_gene: TRBV9
d_gene: TRBD2
j_gene: TRBJ2-7

CDR3nt: TGTGCCAGCAGCTTTATGCCTGGCACGACTAGTCGCCCAAATACGCAGTATTTT
CDR3aa: CASSFMPGTTSRPNTQYF
abundance: few
v_gene: TRBV7-9
d_gene: .
j_gene: TRBJ2-3

CDR3nt: TGTGCCAGCAGTGACCAGGCCCACACTGAAGCTTTCTTT
CDR3aa: CASSDQAHTEAFF
abundance: .
v_gene: TRBV6-1
d_gene: .
j_gene: TRBJ1-1

CDR3nt: TGTGCCAGTAGTCCCGGTCCTGCGAGGGATTCACCCCTCCACTTT
CDR3aa: CASSPGPARDSPLHF
abundance: once
v_gene: TRBV19
d_gene: .
j_gene: TRBJ1-6

CDR3nt: TGTGCCAGCAGCTTTAGAGGCGGGGCTGAAAAACTGTTTTTT
CDR3aa: CASSFRGGAEKLFF
abundance: .
v_gene: TRBV7-8
d_gene: .
j_gene: TRBJ1-4

CDR3nt: TGTGCCAGCACCGTAACAGGGACGCATTCACCCCTCCACTTT
CDR3aa: CASTVTGTHSPLHF
abundance: .
v_gene: TRBV6-5
d_gene: .
j_gene: TRBJ1-6

CDR3nt: TGTGCCAGCAGCCAAGAATGGACTCCCGGGTACGAGCAGTACTTC
CDR3aa: CASSQEWTPGYEQYF
abundance: once
v_gene: TRBV4-2
d_gene: .
j_gene: TRBJ2-7